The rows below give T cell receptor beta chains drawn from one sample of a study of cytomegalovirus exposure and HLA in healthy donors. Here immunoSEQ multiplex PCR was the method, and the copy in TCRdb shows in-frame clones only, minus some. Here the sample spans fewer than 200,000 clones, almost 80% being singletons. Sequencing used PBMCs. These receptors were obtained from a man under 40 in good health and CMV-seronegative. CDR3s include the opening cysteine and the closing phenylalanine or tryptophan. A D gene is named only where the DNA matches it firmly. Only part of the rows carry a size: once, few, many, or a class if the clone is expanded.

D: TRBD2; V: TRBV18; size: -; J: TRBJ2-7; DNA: TGTGCCAGCTCACGAGAGCAACCAGGGACTAGCGGGAGTAGCGGGTCCGAGCAGTACTTC; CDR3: CASSREQPGTSGSSGSEQYF
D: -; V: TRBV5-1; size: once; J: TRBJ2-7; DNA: TGCGCCAGCAGCTTGGTAGCCCGAGACTACGAGCAGTACTTC; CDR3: CASSLVARDYEQYF
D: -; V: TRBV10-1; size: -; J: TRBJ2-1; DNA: TGCGCCAGCAGTGAGTCGACCGGGGGTAACTACAATGAGCAGTTCTTC; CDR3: CASSESTGGNYNEQFF
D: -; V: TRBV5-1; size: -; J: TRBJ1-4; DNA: TGCGCCAGCGGTTCTGGGGACTTCGGTGAAAAACTGTTTTTT; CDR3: CASGSGDFGEKLFF
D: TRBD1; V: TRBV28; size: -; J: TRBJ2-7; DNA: TGTGCCAGCAGTTTGGGGCTGGGGACAGTCTACGAGCAGTACTTC; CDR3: CASSLGLGTVYEQYF
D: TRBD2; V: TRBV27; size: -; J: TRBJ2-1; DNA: TGTGCCAGCAGTTCACCTCTTAGCGGGGGGGCATACAATGAGCAGTTCTTC; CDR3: CASSSPLSGGAYNEQFF
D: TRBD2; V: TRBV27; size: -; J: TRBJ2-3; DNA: TGTGCCAGCACCCCCGGGACTAGCGGGAGATTTACAGATACGCAGTATTTT; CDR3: CASTPGTSGRFTDTQYF
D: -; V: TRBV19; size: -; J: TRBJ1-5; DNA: TGTGCCAGTAGTCTCCGGGGCGGGGCCCCTAGCAATCAGCCCCAGCATTTT; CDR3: CASSLRGGAPSNQPQHF
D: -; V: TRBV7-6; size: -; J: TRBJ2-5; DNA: TGTGCCAGCAGCTTAGGACTCCTTCAAGAGACCCAGTACTTC; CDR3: CASSLGLLQETQYF
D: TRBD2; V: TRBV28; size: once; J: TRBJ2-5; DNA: TGTGCCAGCAGGTCTAGCGGGAGAAGAGAGACCCAGTACTTC; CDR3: CASRSSGRRETQYF
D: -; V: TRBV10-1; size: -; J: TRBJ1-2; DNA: TGCGCCAGCAGTGACCGAGACAGACCGAATGGCTACACCTTC; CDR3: CASSDRDRPNGYTF
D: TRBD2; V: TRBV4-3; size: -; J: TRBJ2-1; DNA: TGCGCCAGCAGCCAAGGTCGAAAAGCGGGAGGGCCCCATAATGAGCAGTTCTTC; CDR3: CASSQGRKAGGPHNEQFF
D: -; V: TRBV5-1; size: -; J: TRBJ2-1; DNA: TGCGCCAGCAGCTTGTGGGGGGGCCCTCTTAGTGAGCAGTTCTTC; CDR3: CASSLWGGPLSEQFF
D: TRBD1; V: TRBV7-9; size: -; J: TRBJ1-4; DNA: TGTGCCAGCAGCGTTGTGACAGGGGATATAGGAAAACTGTTTTTT; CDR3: CASSVVTGDIGKLFF
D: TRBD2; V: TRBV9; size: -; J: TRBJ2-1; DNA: TGTGCCAGCAGCGAGTACCTAATAGCGGGGGGGCATGATGAGCAGTTCTTC; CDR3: CASSEYLIAGGHDEQFF
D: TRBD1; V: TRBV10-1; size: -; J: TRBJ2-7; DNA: TGCGCCAGCAGTGAAGGTCTACAGGGGATCAACGAGCAGTACTTC; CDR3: CASSEGLQGINEQYF
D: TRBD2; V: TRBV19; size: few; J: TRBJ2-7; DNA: TGTGCCAGTAGTAAGGGCGGGGGAGGATACTACGAGCAGTACTTC; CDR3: CASSKGGGGYYEQYF
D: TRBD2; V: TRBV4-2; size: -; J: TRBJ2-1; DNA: TGTGCCAGCAGCCATGATAGGACTAGCGGGACAAACTCCTACAATGAGCAGTTCTTC; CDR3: CASSHDRTSGTNSYNEQFF
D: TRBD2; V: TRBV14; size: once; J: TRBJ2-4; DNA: TGTGCCAGCAGCCACCCAGCGGGGGCCAAAAACATTCAGTACTTC; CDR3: CASSHPAGAKNIQYF
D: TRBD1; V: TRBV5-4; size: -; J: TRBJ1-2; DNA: TGTGCCAGCACCGAAGGGGGCGCCGCCTATGGCTACACCTTC; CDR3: CASTEGGAAYGYTF
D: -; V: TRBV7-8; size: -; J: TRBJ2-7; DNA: TGTGCCAGCAGATCCGAAGGGGTACCCTACGAGCAGTACTTC; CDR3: CASRSEGVPYEQYF
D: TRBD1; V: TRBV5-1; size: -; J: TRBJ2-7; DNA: TGCGCCAGCAGCTCGACAGGGATGACCTACGAGCAGTACTTC; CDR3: CASSSTGMTYEQYF
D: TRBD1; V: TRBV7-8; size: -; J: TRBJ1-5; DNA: TGTGCCAGCAGCAACAGTAACAGGGGAATCGAGCCCCAGCATTTT; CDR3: CASSNSNRGIEPQHF
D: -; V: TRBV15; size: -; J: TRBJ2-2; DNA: TGTGCCACCAGCAGACCCCCGGGACTTGACACCGGGGAGCTGTTTTTT; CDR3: CATSRPPGLDTGELFF
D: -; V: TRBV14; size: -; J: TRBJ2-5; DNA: TGTGCCAGCAGCCTCGTCGACGACTGGGAAGAGACCCAGTACTTC; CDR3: CASSLVDDWEETQYF
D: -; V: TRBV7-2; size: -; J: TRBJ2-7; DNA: TGTGCCAGCAGCGCATGGCAGGGGCAGGAGCAGTACTTC; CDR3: CASSAWQGQEQYF
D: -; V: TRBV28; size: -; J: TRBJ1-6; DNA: TGTGCCAGCAGTTTAATGCCACAGAGTTGGAATTCACCCCTCCACTTT; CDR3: CASSLMPQSWNSPLHF
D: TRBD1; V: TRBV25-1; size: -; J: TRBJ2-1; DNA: TGTGCCAGCAGTGAGCCGGGACAGGGGATAAGCTCCTACAATGAGCAGTTCTTC; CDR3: CASSEPGQGISSYNEQFF